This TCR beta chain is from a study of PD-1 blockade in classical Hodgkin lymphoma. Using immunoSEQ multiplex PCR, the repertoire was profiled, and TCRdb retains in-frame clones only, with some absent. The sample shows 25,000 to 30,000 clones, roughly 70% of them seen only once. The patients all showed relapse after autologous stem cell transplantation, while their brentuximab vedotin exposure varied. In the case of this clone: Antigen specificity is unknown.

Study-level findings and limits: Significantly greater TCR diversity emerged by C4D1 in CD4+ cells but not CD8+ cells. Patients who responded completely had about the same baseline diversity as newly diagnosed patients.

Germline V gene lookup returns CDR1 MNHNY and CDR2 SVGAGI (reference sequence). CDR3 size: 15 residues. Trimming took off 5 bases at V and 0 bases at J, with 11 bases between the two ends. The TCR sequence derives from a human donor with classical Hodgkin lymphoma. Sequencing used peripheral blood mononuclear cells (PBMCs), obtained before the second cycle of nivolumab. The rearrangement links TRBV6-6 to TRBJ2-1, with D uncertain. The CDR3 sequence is CASSNSFSSYNEQFF. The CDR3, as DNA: TGTGCCAGCAGTAACAGCTTTAGCTCCTACAATGAGCAGTTCTTC.